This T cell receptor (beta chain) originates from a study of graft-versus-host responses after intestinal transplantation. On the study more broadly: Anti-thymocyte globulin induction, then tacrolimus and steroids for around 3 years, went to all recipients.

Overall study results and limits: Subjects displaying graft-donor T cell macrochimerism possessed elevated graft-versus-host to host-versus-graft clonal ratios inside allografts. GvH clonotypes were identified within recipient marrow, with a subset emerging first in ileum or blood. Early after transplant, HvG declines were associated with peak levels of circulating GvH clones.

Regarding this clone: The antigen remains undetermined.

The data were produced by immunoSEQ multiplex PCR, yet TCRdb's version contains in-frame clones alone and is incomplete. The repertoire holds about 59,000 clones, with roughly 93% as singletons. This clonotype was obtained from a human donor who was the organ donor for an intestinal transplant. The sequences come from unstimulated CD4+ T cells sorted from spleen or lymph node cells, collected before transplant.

CDR3 nucleotides: TGTGCCAGCTCATCAGGACAGGCTACCTACGAGCAGTACTTC. It encodes CASSSGQATYEQYF. The chain has TRBV18 and TRBJ2-7; 7 bases map to TRBD1. CDR1 and CDR2 from the germline V gene are KGHSH and LQKENI. V was clipped by 5 bases and J by 2 bases; unmatched bases: 6. The CDR3 contains 14 residues.